This T cell receptor beta chain was observed in a study of blood T cell repertoires in COVID-19 (dated by TCRdb to about 2020). For context, the study as a whole: Samples covering the acute and convalescent phases of COVID-19 were provided by collaborators in the United States, Italy and Spain. Samples came from the ongoing ImmuneRACE study (first 160 participants) plus 1,254 subjects from 6 global collaborators. Subjects who had been exposed to COVID-19, were actively infected with it, or had recovered from it provided the deeply sampled blood TCRbeta repertoires that made up the dataset. A de-identified subject ID, COVID-19 status, age in years and sex were almost always included in the sample metadata. The material from the prospective study consisted of cDNA or gDNA derived from T cells, B-cell-depleted T cells, or PBMCs. The repertoires were released in a freely available public database meant as a resource for research on the immune response to SARS-CoV-2. HLA class I and class II types, where available, came from metadata supplied by the sample provider rather than from assay-based typing. The paper as a whole reports these results and caveats: Clinical and demographic metadata were provided uncurated, with the amount varying by source and participant.

TCRbeta CDR3 regions were amplified from genomic DNA using the immunoSEQ Assay, a bias-controlled multiplex PCR. In the paper's pipeline: Nucleated cell counts per sample were estimated from amplification of reference gene primers within the assay. To quantify the absolute abundance of each unique TCRbeta CDR3 rearrangement, sequence reads were collapsed and filtered. For each sample, productive Simpson clonality was calculated as the square root of Simpson's diversity index over productive rearrangements. Imported from immuneACCESS, the table was reduced by TCRdb to in-frame sequences with V and J called. These copies leave out some clones; in studies compared against another copy, an unresolved V gene accounts for under half, and the cause of the remainder is not known. The V and J calls and clone size are taken from that table; D and trimming were inferred from the DNA. The sample table holds under 110,000 clones, of which less than 85% were seen once. The top ten clones comprise more than 13% of the sample.

Measured from the cysteine to the phenylalanine, the CDR3 is 18 residues long. Only the CDR3 part of the read is kept: 54 bases, read in frame from the first base. For this chain, trimming is 1 base at the V end and 0 bases at the J end, and the number of junction bases without a gene match is 9. CDR1 and CDR2 are read off the germline V gene (reference sequence) as WNHNN and SYGVQD. The collaborating institutions used their own protocols to collect whole blood in K2EDTA tubes. Collaborator samples were shipped for TCRbeta analysis as frozen whole blood, isolated PBMCs, or DNA extracted from either sample type. Concerning this clone: What antigen it recognizes has not been identified. The sample holds no much larger clone one base away, and base qualities are not on file.

The sequence joins TRBV10-1 to TRBJ2-7, and TRBD2 matches 10 of the central bases. What was sequenced was peripheral blood. This sequence originates from a woman aged 60 to 75 with acute or convalescent COVID-19. At the DNA level, the sequence is TGCGCCAGCAGTGAGTGGGTAGCGGGGGGCCAAAGCTCCTACGAGCAGTACTTC. It codes for CASSEWVAGGQSSYEQYF.